The clone carrying this TCR beta chain has just one count. The sample belongs to a study of blood T cell repertoires in COVID-19. Study as a whole: From the United States, Italy and Spain came samples of acute and convalescent COVID-19. Nucleic acid was either cDNA or gDNA, and it came from T cells, B-cell-depleted T cells, or PBMCs.

Authors' processing steps: The assay estimated nucleated cells by amplifying reference gene primers. Measured with immunoSEQ multiplex PCR; TCRdb has only the in-frame clones, and not every one. V, J and clone size reflect that table, while D and trimming were determined from the DNA. Here the sample spans 52,000 or so clones, over 90% being singletons. The CDR3 contains 14 residues. Trimming left V 6 bases short and J 5 bases short, with 11 bases between. Germline values: CDR1 MNHEY, CDR2 SVGAGI. The chain has TRBV6-5 and TRBJ2-6; D call uncertain. The source is a woman of 80 years or more with acute or convalescent COVID-19. Source material: peripheral blood. In DNA form, the CDR3 reads TGTGCCAGCAGCTACGTATCCCGGGCCAACGTCCTGACTTTC. Translating it yields CASSYVSRANVLTF.